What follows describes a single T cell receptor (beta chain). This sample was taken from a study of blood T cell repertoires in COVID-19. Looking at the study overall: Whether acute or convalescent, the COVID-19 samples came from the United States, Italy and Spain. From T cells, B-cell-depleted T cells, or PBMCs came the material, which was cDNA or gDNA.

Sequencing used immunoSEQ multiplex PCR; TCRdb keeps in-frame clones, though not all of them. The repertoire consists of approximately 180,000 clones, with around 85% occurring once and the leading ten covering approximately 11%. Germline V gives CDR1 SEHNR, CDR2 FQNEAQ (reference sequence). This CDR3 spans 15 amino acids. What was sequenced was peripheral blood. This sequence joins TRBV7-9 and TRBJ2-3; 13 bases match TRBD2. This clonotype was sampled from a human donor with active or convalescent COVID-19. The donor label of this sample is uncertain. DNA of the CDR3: TGTGTCACCTCCCCGGGACTAGCGGGATTAGATACGCAGTATTTT. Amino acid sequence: CVTSPGLAGLDTQYF.